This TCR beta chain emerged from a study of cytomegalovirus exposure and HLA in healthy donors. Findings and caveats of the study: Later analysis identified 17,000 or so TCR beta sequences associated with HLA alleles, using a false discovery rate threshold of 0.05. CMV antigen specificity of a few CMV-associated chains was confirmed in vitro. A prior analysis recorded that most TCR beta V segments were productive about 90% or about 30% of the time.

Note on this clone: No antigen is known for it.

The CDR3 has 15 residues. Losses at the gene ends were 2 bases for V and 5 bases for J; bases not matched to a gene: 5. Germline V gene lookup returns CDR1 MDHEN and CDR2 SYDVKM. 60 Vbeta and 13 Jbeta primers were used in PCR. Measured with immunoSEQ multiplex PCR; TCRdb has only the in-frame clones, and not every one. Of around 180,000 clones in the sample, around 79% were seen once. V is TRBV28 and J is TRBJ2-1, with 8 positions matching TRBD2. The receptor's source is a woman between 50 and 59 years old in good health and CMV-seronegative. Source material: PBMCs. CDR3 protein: CASSLALAGNNEQFF. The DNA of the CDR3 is TGTGCCAGCAGTTTAGCCCTAGCGGGTAACAATGAGCAGTTCTTC.